This T cell receptor beta chain appears in the sequencing data of a study of T cell repertoires in cytomegalovirus infection. Looking at the study overall: An indication of both CMV infection and matching HLA type came from public TCR beta signatures. Study-wide results and caveats: There were HLA-C-restricted CMV-specific TCR beta clonotypes dominating the ex vivo response.

As to this clonotype: The antigen is unknown.

Trimming took off 5 bases at V and 6 bases at J, with 17 bases between the two ends. The CDR3 has 14 amino acids. The germline V gene encodes CDR1 SEHNR and CDR2 FQNEAQ (reference sequence). In TCRdb, the reads were re-called with MiXCR into one record per CDR3 protein. In the table there are approximately 89,000 distinct CDR3 sequences, approximately 30% of which are singletons. The receptor was isolated from a human donor in good health (CMV status not recorded). Some clones in this sample may be carry-over from other donors' samples. V is TRBV7-9 and J is TRBJ2-7, with D perhaps assigned TRBD1 or TRBD2 (6 bases each). Sequencing was performed on CD8+ T cells from cultured PBMCs, taken from culture after CMV antigen stimulation. The CDR3 here is CASSPEGGKSEQYF. As DNA, the CDR3 is TGTGCCAGCAGCCCCGAGGGGGGCAAGTCCGAGCAGTACTTC.